The 19 T cell receptor beta chains below were found in one sample sequenced in a study of T cells in Graves' hyperthyroidism and ophthalmopathy. Researchers amplified the TCR beta CDR3 regions from RNA transcripts. HTBI primers were the set used in a first-round RT-PCR of the TCR CDR3. TCRdb used MiXCR to reprocess the multiplex PCR reads, holding one entry per CDR3 protein. The repertoire has roughly 640,000 distinct CDR3 sequences, 16% of them found once; the top ten carry under 3.5%. Sequencing was carried out using blood. These TCRs come from a middle-aged woman with Graves' ophthalmopathy.

The gene calls are TRBV28 and TRBJ2-3; 7 bases align to TRBD2. The CDR3 extends over 14 amino acids. Per the germline V gene, CDR1 is MDHEN and CDR2 is SYDVKM. CDR3 bases: TGTGCTAGCGGTACTGGCGGGAGAGGAGATACGCAGTATTTT. Translated: CASGTGGRGDTQYF.

In its sample, this clonotype was seen a few times. The chain employs TRBV15 and TRBJ1-1, with a possible D match to TRBD1 (5 bases). Germline assignment: CDR1 LNHNV and CDR2 YYDKDF (reference sequence). The CDR3 loop spans 16 amino acids. V was shortened by 0 bases and J by 0 bases, with 11 bases between the two germline ends. CDR3 nucleotides: TGTGCCACCAGCAGAGATCTAGGCAGGGTGAACACTGAAGCTTTCTTT. As protein: CATSRDLGRVNTEAFF.

This clonotype was detected many times. The V and J genes are TRBV28 and TRBJ1-1; the D gene is possibly TRBD1 (6 bases). There are 12 residues in the CDR3. Deletions cut 4 bases from V and 9 bases from J, with 12 bases between. Germline V lookup: CDR1 MDHEN, CDR2 SYDVKM. The CDR3 DNA is TGTGCCAGCAGTTCTCAGGGGATAAAAGCTTTCTTT. Amino acid sequence: CASSSQGIKAFF. The variable domain in full, with the rest retrieved from reference TRBV28 and TRBJ1-1, is DVKVTQSSRYLVKRTGEKVFLECVQDMDHENMFWYRQDPGLGLRLIYFSYDVKMKEKGDIPEGYSVSREKKERFSLILESASTNQTSMYLCASSSQGIKAFFGQGTRLTVV.

The chain is built from TRBV11-2 and TRBJ1-6; 8 nucleotides match TRBD1. The CDR3 is 16 residues long. Losses at the gene ends were 5 bases for V and 7 bases for J; bases not matched to a gene: 10. Per the germline V gene, CDR1 is SGHAT and CDR2 is FQNNGV. The CDR3 loop reads CASSLGRGRLNSPLHF. For the CDR3, the DNA is TGTGCCAGCAGCCTAGGCAGGGGGCGCCTGAATTCACCCCTCCACTTT.

This clonotype was detected many times. The J gene is TRBJ2-7, the V gene TRBV5-1; TRBD2 agrees at 10 bases. V gave up 3 bases and J gave up 2 bases; unmatched junction bases: 5. Germline loops: CDR1 SGHRS, CDR2 YFSETQ. The CDR3 is 15 residues long. The CDR3 DNA sequence: TGCGCCAGCAGCTCGACTAGCGGGTTGACCTACGAGCAGTACTTC. It encodes CASSSTSGLTYEQYF.

This clonotype was seen ten or more times. This chain joins TRBV20-1 and TRBJ2-4; D is perhaps TRBD2 (6 bases). The CDR3 consists of 14 residues. Germline V gene lookup returns CDR1 DFQATT and CDR2 SNEGSKA (reference sequence). Trimming removed 6 bases at V and 1 base at J, with 13 bases between. CDR3 bases: TGCAGTGCCTCGGAGGGAGCGGCCAAAAACATTCAGTACTTC. Protein: CSASEGAAKNIQYF.

This clonotype turned up a few times. The rearrangement uses TRBV27 and TRBJ2-2; perhaps TRBD2 as D (6 bases). The germline V gene has CDR1 MNHEY and CDR2 SMNVEV (reference sequence). V was clipped by 8 bases and J by 0 bases, with 10 bases between them. The CDR3 is 14 amino acids. The CDR3, as DNA: TGTGCCAGCGGGCGGGGCACGAACACCGGGGAGCTGTTTTTT. It codes for CASGRGTNTGELFF.

The table lists this clonotype with many counts. DNA of the CDR3: TGTGCCAGCAGAGCCGACGTACCGAATTCACCCCTCCACTTT. It encodes CASRADVPNSPLHF. V is TRBV7-9 and J is TRBJ1-6, with D unresolved. Germline assignment: CDR1 SEHNR and CDR2 FQNEAQ (reference sequence). CDR3 length equals 14 residues. V lost 6 bases and J lost 7, with 13 bases in between.

At least ten counts were recorded for this clonotype. The gene calls are TRBV3-1 and TRBJ2-7, with a tentative D call TRBD1 (6 bases). CDR3 length: 14 amino acids. Per germline, CDR1 LGHDT and CDR2 YNNKEL (reference sequence). V lost 4 bases, J lost 5 bases, and 15 bases lay in between. This CDR3 is CASSRAGETDEQYF. CDR3 nucleotides: TGTGCCAGCAGCCGCGCAGGGGAAACTGACGAGCAGTACTTC.

The sample holds many counts of this clonotype. The rearrangement links TRBV28 to TRBJ2-4, with D tentatively TRBD2 (7 bases). Trimming shortened V by 2 bases and J by 1 base, and 15 bases separated the two germline ends. The CDR3 length is 17 residues. The V gene's germline CDR1 is MDHEN and CDR2 SYDVKM. The CDR3 region is CASSLGGAGSAKNIQYF. The CDR3 DNA reads as TGTGCCAGCAGTTTAGGGGGGGCCGGATCGGCCAAAAACATTCAGTACTTC.

The CDR3 region is CASSQWDNSYEQYF. The CDR3 bases are TGTGCCAGCAGCCAATGGGACAACTCCTACGAGCAGTACTTC. The rearrangement uses TRBV7-9 and TRBJ2-7; weak D call: TRBD1 (6 bases). Trimming stripped 5 bases from V and 0 bases from J, with 11 bases between. CDR1 SEHNR and CDR2 FQNEAQ come from the germline V gene (reference sequence). The CDR3 loop spans 14 amino acids.

Concerning this clonotype itself: The junction departs from germline at one end; a sequencing error may be responsible. V gene TRBV7-6 combines with J gene TRBJ2-1, with 7 bases identical to TRBD2. Per germline, CDR1 SGHVS and CDR2 FNYEAQ. This CDR3 has 16 amino acids. CDR3 nucleotide sequence: TGTGCCAGCAGCTTAGTATTTAGCGGGTCGAGGAATGAGCAGCTCTTC. Translated, it gives CASSLVFSGSRNEQLF.

This clonotype was detected many times. This chain joins TRBV11-2 and TRBJ2-7; 7 bases are shared with TRBD1. Germline CDR1 reads SGHAT; CDR2 reads FQNNGV. The J segment lost 6 bases and the V segment lost 4 bases, leaving 9 bases of the junction unmatched. The CDR3 is made up of 14 amino acids. The CDR3 DNA sequence: TGTGCCAGCAGCTCACAGGGGTCGACTGGCGAGCAGTACTTC. It specifies CASSSQGSTGEQYF.

This clonotype has a handful of counts. CDR3: CAISDQGKDQPQHF. The CDR3 region has the DNA TGTGCCATCAGCGACCAGGGCAAGGATCAGCCCCAGCATTTT. This sequence joins TRBV10-3 and TRBJ1-5, with TRBD1 as a possible D gene (5 bases). CDR1 is ENHRY, CDR2 SYGVKD, per germline. Trimming left V 6 bases short and J 5 bases short, with 14 bases between. The CDR3 has 14 residues.

This clonotype was recorded many times. This sequence joins TRBV2 and TRBJ2-5, with D possibly called TRBD1 or TRBD2 (5 bases each). The CDR3 loop spans 13 amino acids. Germline V gene lookup returns CDR1 SNHLY and CDR2 FYNNEI. The ends were cut back, 10 bases at V and 0 bases at J, with 12 bases in the middle. CDR3 in amino acids: CAIRGWDQETQYF. The CDR3 nucleotides are TGTGCCATCCGGGGCTGGGACCAAGAGACCCAGTACTTC.

This clonotype was picked up many times. The CDR3 region is CASSLGLAGAGTGELFF. Here the CDR3 DNA reads TGCGCCAGCAGCTTGGGACTAGCGGGAGCGGGCACCGGGGAGCTGTTTTTT. The gene calls are TRBV5-1 and TRBJ2-2; TRBD2 aligns across 12 bases. CDR3 length: 17 residues. From germline, CDR1 is SGHRS and CDR2 YFSETQ. The junction had 4 bases not matched to a gene; V was cut back by 0 bases and J by 4 bases.

The table lists this clonotype with many counts. This chain connects TRBV2 to TRBJ2-7, with D unresolved. Per germline, CDR1 SNHLY and CDR2 FYNNEI. Between the trimmed V and J ends, which lost 2 bases and 2 bases, there was a span of 7 bases. The length of the CDR3 is 13 residues. The DNA for the CDR3 is TGTGCCAGCAGTGAACAGACCACCTACGAGCAGTACTTC. This encodes CASSEQTTYEQYF.

This clonotype was seen a single time. The rearrangement uses TRBV6-1 and TRBJ2-1; D is unclear. CDR1 MNHNS and CDR2 SASEGT come from the germline V gene. This CDR3 is 14 amino acids long. V gave up 4 bases and J gave up 0 bases, with 7 bases separating them. CDR3 region: CASSAGYSYNEQFF. CDR3 nucleotide sequence: TGTGCCAGCAGTGCCGGATACTCCTACAATGAGCAGTTCTTC.

V and J are TRBV5-1 and TRBJ2-7; TRBD2 agrees at 10 bases. V trimming: 4 bases; J trimming: 6 bases; junction bases outside the gene matches: 13. Germline loops: CDR1 SGHRS, CDR2 YFSETQ. This CDR3 has 16 residues. The CDR3 loop reads CASSPPGLAGVGEQYF. CDR3 nucleotide sequence: TGCGCCAGCAGCCCCCCCGGGCTAGCGGGAGTCGGCGAGCAGTACTTC.